This entry is about one T cell receptor beta chain. No antigen is known for it. Base-call qualities are not available, and no considerably larger clone is one nucleotide away. The sample is drawn from a study of blood T cell repertoires in COVID-19 (dated by TCRdb to the early 2020s). With respect to the entire study: The collaborator samples originated in the United States, Italy and Spain and spanned the acute and convalescent phases of COVID-19. The repertoires were released in a freely available public database meant as a resource for research on the immune response to SARS-CoV-2. Samples came from the ongoing ImmuneRACE study (first 160 participants) plus 1,254 subjects from 6 global collaborators. The dataset comprised deeply sampled blood TCRbeta repertoires from subjects exposed to, actively infected with, or recovered from COVID-19. The prospective study material was composed of cDNA or gDNA derived from T cells, B-cell-depleted T cells, or PBMCs. Where HLA class I and class II types were available, the types were taken from metadata supplied by the sample provider, not from assay-based typing. Nearly every sample came with metadata listing a de-identified subject ID, COVID-19 status, age in years and sex. The paper as a whole reports these results and caveats: Clinical and demographic metadata were provided uncurated, with the amount varying by source and participant.

TCRbeta CDR3 regions were amplified from genomic DNA using the immunoSEQ Assay, a bias-controlled multiplex PCR. As for the original processing: The number of nucleated cells in each sample was estimated by amplification of reference gene primers within the assay. To quantify the absolute abundance of each unique TCRbeta CDR3 rearrangement, sequence reads were collapsed and filtered. For each sample, productive Simpson clonality was calculated by taking the square root of Simpson's diversity index across productive rearrangements. TCRdb holds this immuneACCESS table with in-frame rearrangements only. Some clones are missing; in checked studies, unresolved V genes explain under half, and the rest has no known cause. Clonal size and the V and J genes are those of that table, whereas D and trimming came from the DNA. The sample profile shows 81,000 or so clones; 85% of them were found once. The ten largest clones represent 8% to 10% of the sample.

The germline V gene supplies CDR1 KGHSH and CDR2 LQKENI. Spanning cysteine to phenylalanine, the CDR3 consists of 13 amino acids. Of the read, only the CDR3 DNA is kept; its 39 bases are in frame from base 1. The V and J ends are trimmed by 1 base and 4 bases, leaving 7 bases between them. At one collaborating source in Seattle, patients were enrolled during active infection and were followed longitudinally through the course of disease. Collaborating institutions collected whole blood in K2EDTA tubes following their own protocols. For TCRbeta analysis, collaborators shipped samples in one of three forms: frozen whole blood, isolated PBMCs, or DNA extracted from either of those sample types.

The sample consisted of peripheral blood. The TCR originated in a man aged 50 to 59 with COVID-19, enrolled during active disease. The sequence is built from TRBV18 and TRBJ1-1, and perhaps TRBD1 as D gene, on 5 matching bases. Here is the DNA: TGTGCCAGCTCACCACTCAGGGCCACTGAAGCTTTCTTT. This translates into CASSPLRATEAFF.